This TCR beta chain was found in a study of cytomegalovirus exposure and HLA in healthy donors. Germline assignment: CDR1 MNHNY and CDR2 SVGAGI (reference sequence). The J segment lost 5 bases and the V segment lost 8 bases, leaving 8 bases of the junction unmatched. This CDR3 is 13 amino acids long. Use of 60 Vbeta and 13 Jbeta primers characterized the PCR. Only in-frame clones appear in the TCRdb table, and some are missing; sequencing was by immunoSEQ multiplex PCR. The table records 150,000 to 200,000 clones, around four fifths of them present only once. Sequencing was performed on PBMCs. The sequence was obtained from a woman between 50 and 59 years old in good health and CMV-seropositive. The J gene is TRBJ2-5, the V gene TRBV6-6; 7 nucleotides match TRBD1. CDR3 DNA: TGTGCCAGCGAGGACAGGCTATGGGAGACCCAGTACTTC. It yields the protein CASEDRLWETQYF.